This T cell receptor (beta chain) was sequenced during a study of radiotherapy plus CTLA-4 blockade in lung cancer. The CDR3 covers 13 residues. Germline values: CDR1 SQVTM, CDR2 ANQGSEA. V lost 6 bases to trimming and J lost 4 bases, with 13 bases between them. TCRdb's table, derived via immunoSEQ multiplex PCR, lists solely in-frame clones and lacks some. The data contain around 56,000 clones, under 80% of them singletons. This clone was detected only a few times. This clonotype was sampled from a human donor with non-small cell lung cancer who had a complete response to radiotherapy plus ipilimumab. Material: peripheral blood, obtained from a patient treated with radiotherapy plus ipilimumab. V usage is TRBV29-1 and J usage is TRBJ2-1, with TRBD2 as a possible D gene (6 bases). The CDR3 sequence is CSVGRRGYNEQFF. The CDR3 DNA is TGCAGCGTGGGGAGGAGAGGGTACAATGAGCAGTTCTTC.